The T cell receptor beta chain described here comes from a study of cytomegalovirus exposure and HLA in healthy donors. Study at large: Counted in an early data release were roughly 81 million unique TCRs from HLA-typed donors.

Comments on this clone: Its antigen is still unknown.

The CDR3 sequence is 17 residues long. Germline-derived CDR1 and CDR2 are KGHSH and LQKENI. Study-wide results and limits: In an earlier analysis, about 87% or about 30%: the productive usage of most TCR beta V segments. Sequence variants that were highly shared formed a cluster that was likely a sequencing artifact.

PCR used 60 Vbeta primers and 13 Jbeta primers. Profiled with immunoSEQ multiplex PCR; TCRdb holds only in-frame clones, not every one. The table records roughly 150,000 clones, around 83% of them present only once. The specimen was PBMCs. The sequence derives from a young woman in good health and CMV-seronegative. The genes are TRBV18 and TRBJ2-5; the match to TRBD1 covers 9 bases. The J call may be incorrect, as the DNA end agrees better with TRBJ2-7. The CDR3 DNA reads TGTGCCAGCTCACCGGGCCTCCTCGGACAGGGGACCTACGAGCAGTACTTC. Translating gives CASSPGLLGQGTYEQYF.